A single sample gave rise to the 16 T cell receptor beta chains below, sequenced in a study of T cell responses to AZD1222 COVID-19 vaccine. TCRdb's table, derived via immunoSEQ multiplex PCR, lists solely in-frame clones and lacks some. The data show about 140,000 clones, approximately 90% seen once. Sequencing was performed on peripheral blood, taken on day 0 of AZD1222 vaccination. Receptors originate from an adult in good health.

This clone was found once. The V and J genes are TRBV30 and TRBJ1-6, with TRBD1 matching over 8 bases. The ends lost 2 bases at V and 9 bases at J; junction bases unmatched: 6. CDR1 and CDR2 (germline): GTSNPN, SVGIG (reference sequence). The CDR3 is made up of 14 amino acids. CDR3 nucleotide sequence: TGTGCCTGGAGTTTGACAGGGGCGTTTTCACCCCTCCACTTT. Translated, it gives CAWSLTGAFSPLHF.

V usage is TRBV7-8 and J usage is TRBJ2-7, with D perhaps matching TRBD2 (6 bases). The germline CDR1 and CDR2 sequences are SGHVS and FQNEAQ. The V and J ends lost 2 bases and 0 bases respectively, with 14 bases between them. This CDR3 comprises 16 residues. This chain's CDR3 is CASSLPRSGDSYEQYF. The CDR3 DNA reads TGTGCCAGCAGCTTACCCCGGTCGGGAGACTCCTACGAGCAGTACTTC.

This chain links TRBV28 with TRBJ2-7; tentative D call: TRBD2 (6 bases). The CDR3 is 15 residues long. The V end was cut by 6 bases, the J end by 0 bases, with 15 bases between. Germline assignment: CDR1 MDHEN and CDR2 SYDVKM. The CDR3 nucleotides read TGTGCCAGCAGCTCCTCTAGCGTAAGCTCCTACGAGCAGTACTTC. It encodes CASSSSSVSSYEQYF.

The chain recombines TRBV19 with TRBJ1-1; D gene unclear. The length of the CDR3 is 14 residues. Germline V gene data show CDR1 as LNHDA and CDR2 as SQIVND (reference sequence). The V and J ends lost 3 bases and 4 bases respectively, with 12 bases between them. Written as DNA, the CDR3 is TGTGCCAGTAGTATCGGGCGGGAGGCCACTGAAGCTTTCTTT. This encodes CASSIGREATEAFF.

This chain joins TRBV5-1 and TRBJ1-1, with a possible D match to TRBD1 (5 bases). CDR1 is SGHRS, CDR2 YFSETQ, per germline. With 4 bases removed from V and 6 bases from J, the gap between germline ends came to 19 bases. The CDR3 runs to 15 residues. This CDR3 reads CASSDRDGSGPEAFF. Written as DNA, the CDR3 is TGCGCCAGCAGCGATCGGGACGGCTCTGGCCCTGAAGCTTTCTTT.

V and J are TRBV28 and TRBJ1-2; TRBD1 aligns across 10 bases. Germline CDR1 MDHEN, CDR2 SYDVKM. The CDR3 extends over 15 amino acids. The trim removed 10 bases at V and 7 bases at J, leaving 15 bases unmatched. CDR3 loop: CAIFPGRRQGAGYTF. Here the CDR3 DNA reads TGTGCCATCTTCCCCGGGCGACGACAGGGGGCTGGCTACACCTTC.

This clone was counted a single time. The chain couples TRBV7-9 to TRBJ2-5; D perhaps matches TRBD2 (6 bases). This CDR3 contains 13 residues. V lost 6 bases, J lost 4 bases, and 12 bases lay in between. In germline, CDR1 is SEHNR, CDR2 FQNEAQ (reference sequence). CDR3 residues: CASSAGFGETQYF. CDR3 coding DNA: TGTGCCAGCAGTGCGGGATTCGGAGAGACCCAGTACTTC.

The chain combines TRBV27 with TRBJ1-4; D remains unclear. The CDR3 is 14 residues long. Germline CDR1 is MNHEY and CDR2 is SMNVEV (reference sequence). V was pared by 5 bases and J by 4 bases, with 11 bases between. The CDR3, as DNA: TGTGCCAGCAGTCCCCGTGGAGTTAATGAAAAACTGTTTTTT. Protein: CASSPRGVNEKLFF. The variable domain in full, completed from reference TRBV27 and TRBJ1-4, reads EAQVTQNPRYLITVTGKKLTVTCSQNMNHEYMSWYRQDPGLGLRQIYYSMNVEVTDKGDVPEGYKVSRKEKRNFPLILESPSPNQTSLYFCASSPRGVNEKLFFGSGTQLSVL.

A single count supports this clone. The CDR3 reads CASSSYDNNSPLHF. The CDR3 nucleotides are TGTGCCAGCAGTTCCTACGACAATAATTCACCCCTCCACTTT. V usage is TRBV27 and J usage is TRBJ1-6; unclear D gene. The V end lost 4 bases, the J end lost 5 bases, and 9 bases lay between the germline ends. The length of the CDR3 is 14 residues. From germline, CDR1 is MNHEY and CDR2 SMNVEV (reference sequence).

CDR3 residues: CASSQDTGGREKLFF. The DNA of the CDR3 is TGTGCCAGCAGCCAAGACACAGGAGGTCGGGAAAAACTGTTTTTT. The rearrangement links TRBV4-2 to TRBJ1-4, with a possible D match to TRBD1 (5 bases). V was clipped by 0 bases and J by 8 bases, with 13 bases between them. CDR1 is LGHNA, CDR2 YNFKEQ, per germline. The CDR3 has 15 amino acids.

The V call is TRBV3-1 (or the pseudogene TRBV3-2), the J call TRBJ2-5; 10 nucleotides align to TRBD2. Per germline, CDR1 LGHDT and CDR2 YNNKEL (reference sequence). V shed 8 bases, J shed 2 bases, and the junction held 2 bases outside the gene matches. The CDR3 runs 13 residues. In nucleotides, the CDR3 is TGTGCCAGCGTACTAGCGGGACAAGAGACCCAGTACTTC. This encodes CASVLAGQETQYF.

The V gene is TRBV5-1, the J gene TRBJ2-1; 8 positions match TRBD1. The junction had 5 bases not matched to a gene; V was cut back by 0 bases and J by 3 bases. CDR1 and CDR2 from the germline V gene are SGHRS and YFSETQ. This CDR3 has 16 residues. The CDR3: CASSLGGTGFYNEQFF. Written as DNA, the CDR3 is TGCGCCAGCAGCTTGGGAGGGACAGGCTTCTACAATGAGCAGTTCTTC.

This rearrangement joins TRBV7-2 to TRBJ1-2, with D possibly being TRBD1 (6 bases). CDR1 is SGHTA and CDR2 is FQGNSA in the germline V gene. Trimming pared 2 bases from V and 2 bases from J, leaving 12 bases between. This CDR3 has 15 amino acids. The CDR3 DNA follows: TGTGCCAGCAGCTTAAGGGCAGGACAGAACTATGGCTACACCTTC. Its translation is CASSLRAGQNYGYTF.

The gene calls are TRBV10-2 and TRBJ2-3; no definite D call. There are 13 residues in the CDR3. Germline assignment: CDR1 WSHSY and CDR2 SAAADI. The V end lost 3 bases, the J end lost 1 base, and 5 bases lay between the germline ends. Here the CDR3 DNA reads TGCGCCAGCAGTGAAACAGGCACAGATACGCAGTATTTT. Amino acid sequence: CASSETGTDTQYF.

This CDR3 is CASSLFVNTEAFF. For the CDR3, the DNA is TGTGCCAGCAGTTTATTTGTGAACACTGAAGCTTTCTTT. The chain has TRBV27 and TRBJ1-1; D gene unclear. The V end was cut by 1 base, the J end by 0 bases, with 3 bases between. The CDR3 is made up of 13 amino acids. Germline V lookup: CDR1 MNHEY, CDR2 SMNVEV (reference sequence).

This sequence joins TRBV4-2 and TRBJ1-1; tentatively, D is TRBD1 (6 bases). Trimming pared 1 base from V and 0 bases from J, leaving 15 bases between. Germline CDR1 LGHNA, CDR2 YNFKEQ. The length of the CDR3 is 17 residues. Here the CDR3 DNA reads TGTGCCAGCAGCCAAGGGTTGGCGGGACAACTGAACACTGAAGCTTTCTTT. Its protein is CASSQGLAGQLNTEAFF.